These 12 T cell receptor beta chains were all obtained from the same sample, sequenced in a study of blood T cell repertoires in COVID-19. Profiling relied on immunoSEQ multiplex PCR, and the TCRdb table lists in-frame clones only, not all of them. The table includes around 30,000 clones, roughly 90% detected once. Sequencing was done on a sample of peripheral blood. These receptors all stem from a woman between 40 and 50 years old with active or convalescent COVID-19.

The chain's CDR3 is CASTDRGYEQYF. CDR3 nucleotide sequence: TGTGCCAGCACCGACAGGGGATACGAGCAGTACTTC. The V call is TRBV6-5, the J call TRBJ2-7, with 8 bases lining up with TRBD1. The ends lost 7 bases at V and 4 bases at J; junction bases unmatched: 3. CDR1 and CDR2 (germline): MNHEY, SVGAGI. CDR3 length: 12 residues.

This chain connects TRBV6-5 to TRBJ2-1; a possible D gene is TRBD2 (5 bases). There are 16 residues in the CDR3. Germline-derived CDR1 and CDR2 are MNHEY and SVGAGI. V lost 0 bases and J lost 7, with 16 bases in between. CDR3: CASSYSGLGERNEQFF. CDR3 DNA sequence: TGTGCCAGCAGTTACTCGGGATTGGGAGAGCGGAATGAGCAGTTCTTC.

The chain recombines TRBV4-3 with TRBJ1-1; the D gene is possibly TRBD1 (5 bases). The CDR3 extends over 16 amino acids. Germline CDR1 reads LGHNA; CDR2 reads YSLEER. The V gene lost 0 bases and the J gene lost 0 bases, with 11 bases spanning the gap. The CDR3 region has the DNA TGCGCCAGCAGCCAAGATGGGGAGGGGCTGAACACTGAAGCTTTCTTT. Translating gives CASSQDGEGLNTEAFF.

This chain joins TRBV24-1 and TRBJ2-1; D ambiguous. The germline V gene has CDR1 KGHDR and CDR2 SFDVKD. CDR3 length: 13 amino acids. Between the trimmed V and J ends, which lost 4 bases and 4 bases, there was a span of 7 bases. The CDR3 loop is CATSDRGYNEQFF. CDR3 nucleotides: TGTGCCACCAGTGACCGAGGATACAATGAGCAGTTCTTC.

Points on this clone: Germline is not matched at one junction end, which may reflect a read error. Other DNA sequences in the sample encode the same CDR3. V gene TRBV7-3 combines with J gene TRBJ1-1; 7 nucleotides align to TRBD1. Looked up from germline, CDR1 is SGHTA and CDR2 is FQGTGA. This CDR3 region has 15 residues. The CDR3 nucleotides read TGTGCCAGCAGCTTAAGGACAGGCTCGAACACTGAAGCTTTTTTT. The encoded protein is CASSLRTGSNTEAFF.

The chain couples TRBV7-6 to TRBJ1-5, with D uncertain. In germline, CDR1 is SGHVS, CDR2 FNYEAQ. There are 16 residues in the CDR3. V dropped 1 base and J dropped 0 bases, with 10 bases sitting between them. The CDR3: CASSLGGRNSNQPQHF. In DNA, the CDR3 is TGTGCCAGCAGCTTAGGAGGGAGAAATAGCAATCAGCCCCAGCATTTT.

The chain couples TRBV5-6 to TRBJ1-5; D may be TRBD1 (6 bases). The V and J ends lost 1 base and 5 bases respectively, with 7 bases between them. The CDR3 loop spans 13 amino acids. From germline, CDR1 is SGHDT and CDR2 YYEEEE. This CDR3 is CASSLTGHQPQHF. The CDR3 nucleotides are TGTGCCAGCAGCTTGACAGGGCATCAGCCCCAGCATTTT.

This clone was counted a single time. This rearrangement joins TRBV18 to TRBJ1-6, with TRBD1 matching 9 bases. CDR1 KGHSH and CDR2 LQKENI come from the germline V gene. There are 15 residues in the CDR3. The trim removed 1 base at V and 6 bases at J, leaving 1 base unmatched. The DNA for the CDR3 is TGTGCCAGCTCACCACAGGGACAGGGTAATTCACCCCTCCACTTT. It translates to CASSPQGQGNSPLHF.

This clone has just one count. The CDR3 DNA reads TGCAGTGCTAGTGGGTGGGGGGGTTACAATGAGCAGTTCTTC. This encodes CSASGWGGYNEQFF. This chain connects TRBV20-1 to TRBJ2-1, with 7 bases fitting TRBD2. CDR3 size: 14 residues. V lost 3 bases to trimming and J lost 4 bases; unmatched junction nucleotides: 6. The germline V gene encodes CDR1 DFQATT and CDR2 SNEGSKA (reference sequence).

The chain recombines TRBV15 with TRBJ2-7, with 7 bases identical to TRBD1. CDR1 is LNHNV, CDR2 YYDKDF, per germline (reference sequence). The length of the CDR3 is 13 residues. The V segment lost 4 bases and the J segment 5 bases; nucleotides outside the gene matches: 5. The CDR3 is CATSKRGPDEQYF. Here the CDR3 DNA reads TGTGCCACCAGCAAAAGGGGGCCAGACGAGCAGTACTTC.

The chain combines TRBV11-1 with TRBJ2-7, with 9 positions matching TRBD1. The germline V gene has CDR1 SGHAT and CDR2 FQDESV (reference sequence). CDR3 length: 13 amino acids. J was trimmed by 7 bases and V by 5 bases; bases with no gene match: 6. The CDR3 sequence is CASSPQGANEQYF. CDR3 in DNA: TGTGCCAGCAGCCCACAGGGGGCTAATGAGCAGTACTTC.

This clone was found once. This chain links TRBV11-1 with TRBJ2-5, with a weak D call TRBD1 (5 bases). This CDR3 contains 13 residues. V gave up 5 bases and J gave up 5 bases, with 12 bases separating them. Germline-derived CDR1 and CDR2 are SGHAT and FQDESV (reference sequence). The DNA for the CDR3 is TGTGCCAGCAGCCAGGGCCGCCGGGAGACCCAGTACTTC. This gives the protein CASSQGRRETQYF.